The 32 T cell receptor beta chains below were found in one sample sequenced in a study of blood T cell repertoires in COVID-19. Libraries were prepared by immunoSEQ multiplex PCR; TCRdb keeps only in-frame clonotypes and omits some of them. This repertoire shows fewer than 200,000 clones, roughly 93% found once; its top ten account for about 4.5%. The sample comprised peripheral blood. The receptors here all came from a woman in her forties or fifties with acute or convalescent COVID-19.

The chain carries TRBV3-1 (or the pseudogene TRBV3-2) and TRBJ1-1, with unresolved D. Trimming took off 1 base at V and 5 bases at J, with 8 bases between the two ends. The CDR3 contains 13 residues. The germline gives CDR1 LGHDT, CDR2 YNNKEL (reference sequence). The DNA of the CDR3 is TGTGCCAGCAGCCAAGTAGGAGTTACTGAAGCTTTCTTT. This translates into CASSQVGVTEAFF.

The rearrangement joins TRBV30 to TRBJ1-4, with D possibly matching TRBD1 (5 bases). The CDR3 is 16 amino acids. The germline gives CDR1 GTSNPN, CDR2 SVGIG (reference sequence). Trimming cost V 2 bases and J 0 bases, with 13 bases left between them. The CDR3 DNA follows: TGTGCCTGGAGTTCCCCTGACAGAGCAACTAATGAAAAACTGTTTTTT. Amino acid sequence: CAWSSPDRATNEKLFF.

In DNA form, the CDR3 reads TGTGCCAGCAGTTTCAATCCCGGAAACACCATATATTTT. Residues: CASSFNPGNTIYF. The rearrangement uses TRBV12-3 or TRBV12-4 and TRBJ1-3; the D is unclear. Trimming cost V 3 bases and J 4 bases, with 7 bases left between them. CDR3 size: 13 residues.

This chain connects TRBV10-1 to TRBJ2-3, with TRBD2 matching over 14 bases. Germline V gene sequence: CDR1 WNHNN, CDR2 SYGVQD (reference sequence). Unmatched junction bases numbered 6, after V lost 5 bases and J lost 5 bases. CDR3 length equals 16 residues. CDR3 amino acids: CASSSTGLAGGDTQYF. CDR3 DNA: TGCGCCAGCAGTTCAACCGGACTAGCGGGAGGAGATACGCAGTATTTT.

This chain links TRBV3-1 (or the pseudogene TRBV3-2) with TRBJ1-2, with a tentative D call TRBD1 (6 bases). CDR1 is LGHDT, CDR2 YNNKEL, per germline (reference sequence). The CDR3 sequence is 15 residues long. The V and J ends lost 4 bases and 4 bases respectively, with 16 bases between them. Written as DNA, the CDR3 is TGTGCCAGCAGCCGGGAGACAGGCTGGGGCTATGGCTACACCTTC. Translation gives CASSRETGWGYGYTF.

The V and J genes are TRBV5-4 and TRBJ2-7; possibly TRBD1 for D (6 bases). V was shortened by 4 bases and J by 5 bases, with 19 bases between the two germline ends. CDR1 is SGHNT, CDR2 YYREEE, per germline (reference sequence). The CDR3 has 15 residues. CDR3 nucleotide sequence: TGTGCCAGCAGCATACAGGGCGGTTATACCAACGAGCAGTACTTC. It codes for CASSIQGGYTNEQYF.

The CDR3 reads CASSYYRHYGYTF. Here the CDR3 DNA reads TGTGCCAGCAGTTACTACAGGCACTATGGCTACACCTTC. The V gene is TRBV6-2 or TRBV6-3, the J gene TRBJ1-2, with a possible D match to TRBD1 (5 bases). The CDR3 sequence is 13 residues long. CDR1 is MNHEY, CDR2 SVGEGT, per germline. The V end was cut by 1 base, the J end by 3 bases, with 6 bases between.

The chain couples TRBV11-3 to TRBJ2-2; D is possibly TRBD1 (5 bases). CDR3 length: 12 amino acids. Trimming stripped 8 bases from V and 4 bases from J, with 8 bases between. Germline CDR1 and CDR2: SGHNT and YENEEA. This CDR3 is CASQGSTGELFF. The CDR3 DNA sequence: TGTGCCAGCCAGGGTTCCACCGGGGAGCTGTTTTTT.

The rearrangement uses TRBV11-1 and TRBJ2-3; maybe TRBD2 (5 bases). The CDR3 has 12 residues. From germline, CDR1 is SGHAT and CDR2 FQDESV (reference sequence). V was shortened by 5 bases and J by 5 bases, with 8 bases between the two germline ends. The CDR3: CASSPTIDTQYF. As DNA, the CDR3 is TGTGCCAGCAGCCCGACTATAGATACGCAGTATTTT.

The CDR3 DNA follows: TGTGCCACCAGCAGAGAATCGGGGGTGGCCAAAAACATTCAGTACTTC. Translating it yields CATSRESGVAKNIQYF. V is TRBV15 and J is TRBJ2-4; possible D gene TRBD2, 6 bases. Germline loops: CDR1 LNHNV, CDR2 YYDKDF (reference sequence). The CDR3 is 16 residues long. V lost 0 bases, J lost 1 base, and 10 bases lay in between.

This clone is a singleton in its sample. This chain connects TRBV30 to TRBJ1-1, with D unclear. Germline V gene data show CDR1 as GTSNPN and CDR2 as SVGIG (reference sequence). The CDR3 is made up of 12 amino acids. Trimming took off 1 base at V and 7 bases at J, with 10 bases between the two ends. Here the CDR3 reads CAWSGDTYEAFF. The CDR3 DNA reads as TGTGCCTGGAGTGGAGACACCTATGAAGCTTTCTTT.

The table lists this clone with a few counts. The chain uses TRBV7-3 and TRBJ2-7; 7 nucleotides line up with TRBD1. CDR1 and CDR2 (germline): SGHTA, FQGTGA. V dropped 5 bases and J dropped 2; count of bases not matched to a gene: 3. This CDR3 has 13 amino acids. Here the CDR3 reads CASSRQGTYEQYF. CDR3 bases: TGTGCCAGCAGCCGACAGGGAACCTACGAGCAGTACTTC.

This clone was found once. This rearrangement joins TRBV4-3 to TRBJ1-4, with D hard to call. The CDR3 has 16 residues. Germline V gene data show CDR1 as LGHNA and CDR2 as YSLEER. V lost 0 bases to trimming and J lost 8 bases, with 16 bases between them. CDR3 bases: TGCGCCAGCAGCCAAGATTACCGGGGAATCAAAGAAAAACTGTTTTTT. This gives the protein CASSQDYRGIKEKLFF.

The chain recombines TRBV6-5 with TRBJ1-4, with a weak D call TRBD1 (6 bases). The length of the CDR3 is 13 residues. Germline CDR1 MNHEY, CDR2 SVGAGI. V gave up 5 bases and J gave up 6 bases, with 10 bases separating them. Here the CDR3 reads CASSQYRDEKLFF. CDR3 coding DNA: TGTGCCAGCAGTCAATACAGGGATGAAAAACTGTTTTTT.

CDR3 DNA sequence: TGTGCCAGCAGCTATTTTAGGAGTACGCCCTACGAGCAGTACTTC. It codes for CASSYFRSTPYEQYF. The rearrangement uses TRBV3-1 (or the pseudogene TRBV3-2) and TRBJ2-7; D call uncertain. Looked up from germline, CDR1 is LGHDT and CDR2 is YNNKEL (reference sequence). The CDR3 length is 15 residues. With 5 bases removed from V and 2 bases from J, the gap between germline ends came to 16 bases.

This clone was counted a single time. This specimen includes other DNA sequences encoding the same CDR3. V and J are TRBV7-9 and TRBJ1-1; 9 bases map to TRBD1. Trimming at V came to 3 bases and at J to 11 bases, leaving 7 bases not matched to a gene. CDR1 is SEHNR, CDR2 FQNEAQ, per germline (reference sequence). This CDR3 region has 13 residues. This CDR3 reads CASSLGTGSEAFF. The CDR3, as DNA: TGTGCCAGCAGCTTGGGGACAGGGAGCGAGGCTTTCTTT.

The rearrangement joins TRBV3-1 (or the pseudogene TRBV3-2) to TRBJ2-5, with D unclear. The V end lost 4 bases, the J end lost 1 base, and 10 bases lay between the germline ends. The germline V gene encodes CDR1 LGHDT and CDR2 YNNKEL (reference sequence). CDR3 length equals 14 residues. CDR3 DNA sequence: TGTGCCAGCAGCCCCCGTACCGGCCAAGAGACCCAGTACTTC. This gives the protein CASSPRTGQETQYF.

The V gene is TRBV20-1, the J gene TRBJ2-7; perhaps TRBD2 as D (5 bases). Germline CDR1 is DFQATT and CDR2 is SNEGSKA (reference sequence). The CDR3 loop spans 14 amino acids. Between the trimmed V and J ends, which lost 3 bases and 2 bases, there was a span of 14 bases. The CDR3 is CSASPRTGTYEQYF. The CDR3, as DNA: TGCAGTGCTAGTCCCAGAACGGGGACCTACGAGCAGTACTTC.

DNA for the CDR3: TGTGCCAGCAGTTTGGAGGCCTACGATGAAAAACTGTTTTTT. Amino acids: CASSLEAYDEKLFF. The V gene is TRBV28, the J gene TRBJ1-4; D remains ambiguous. From germline, CDR1 is MDHEN and CDR2 SYDVKM. The ends were cut back, 3 bases at V and 6 bases at J, with 11 bases in the middle. The CDR3 has 14 amino acids.

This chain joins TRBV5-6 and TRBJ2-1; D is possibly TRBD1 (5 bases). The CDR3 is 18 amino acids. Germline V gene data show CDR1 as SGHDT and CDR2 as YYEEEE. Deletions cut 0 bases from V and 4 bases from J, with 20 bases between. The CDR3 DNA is TGTGCCAGCAGCTTGGATCCTGGGAAGGGGCGCCTATACAATGAGCAGTTCTTC. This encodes CASSLDPGKGRLYNEQFF.

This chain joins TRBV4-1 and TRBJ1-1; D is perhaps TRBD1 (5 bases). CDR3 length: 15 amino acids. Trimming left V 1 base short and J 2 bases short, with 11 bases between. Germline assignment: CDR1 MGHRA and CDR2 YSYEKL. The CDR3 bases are TGCGCCAGCAGCCAAGTGGGGGGATTTAACACTGAAGCTTTCTTT. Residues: CASSQVGGFNTEAFF.

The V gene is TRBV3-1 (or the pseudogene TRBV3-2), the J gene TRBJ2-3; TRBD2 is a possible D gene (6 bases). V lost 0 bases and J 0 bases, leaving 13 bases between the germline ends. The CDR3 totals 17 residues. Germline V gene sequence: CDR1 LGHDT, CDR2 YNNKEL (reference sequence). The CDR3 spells CASSQDIGGASTDTQYF. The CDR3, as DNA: TGTGCCAGCAGCCAAGATATCGGCGGGGCTAGCACAGATACGCAGTATTTT.

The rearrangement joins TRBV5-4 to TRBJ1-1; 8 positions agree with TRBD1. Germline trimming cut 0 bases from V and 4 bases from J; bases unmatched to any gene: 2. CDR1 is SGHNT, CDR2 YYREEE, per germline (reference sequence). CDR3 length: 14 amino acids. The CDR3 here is CASSLGGTGTEAFF. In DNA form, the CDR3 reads TGTGCCAGCAGCTTGGGAGGGACAGGCACTGAAGCTTTCTTT.

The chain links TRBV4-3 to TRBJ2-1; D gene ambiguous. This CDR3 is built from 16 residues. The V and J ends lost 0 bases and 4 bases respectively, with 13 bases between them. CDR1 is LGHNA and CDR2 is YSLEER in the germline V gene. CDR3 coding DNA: TGCGCCAGCAGCCAAGAGGGTTCTGGGCCATACAATGAGCAGTTCTTC. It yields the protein CASSQEGSGPYNEQFF.

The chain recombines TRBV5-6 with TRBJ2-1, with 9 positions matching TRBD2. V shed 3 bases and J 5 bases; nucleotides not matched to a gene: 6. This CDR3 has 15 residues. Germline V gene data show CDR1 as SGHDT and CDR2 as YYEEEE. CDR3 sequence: CASSSSTSGHNEQFF. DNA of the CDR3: TGTGCCAGCAGCTCCTCAACTAGCGGGCACAATGAGCAGTTCTTC.

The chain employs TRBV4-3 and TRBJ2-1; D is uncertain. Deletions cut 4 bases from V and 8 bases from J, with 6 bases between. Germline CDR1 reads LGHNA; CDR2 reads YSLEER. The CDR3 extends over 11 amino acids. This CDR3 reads CASSLQDEQFF. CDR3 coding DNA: TGCGCCAGCAGCCTTCAGGATGAGCAGTTCTTC.

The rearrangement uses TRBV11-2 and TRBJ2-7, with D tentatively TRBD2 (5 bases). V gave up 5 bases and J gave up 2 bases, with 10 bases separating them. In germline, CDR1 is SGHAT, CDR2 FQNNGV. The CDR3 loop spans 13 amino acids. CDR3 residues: CASSHTGTYEQYF. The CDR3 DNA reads TGTGCCAGCAGCCATACCGGGACCTACGAGCAGTACTTC.

The CDR3 DNA sequence: TGTGCCAGCAGCCCCGACAGGCCTAATGAAAAACTGTTTTTT. Its protein is CASSPDRPNEKLFF. The V call is TRBV5-4, the J call TRBJ1-4, with TRBD1 as a possible D gene (6 bases). The CDR3 runs to 14 residues. Trimming shortened V by 4 bases and J by 3 bases, and 10 bases separated the two germline ends. The germline CDR1 and CDR2 sequences are SGHNT and YYREEE (reference sequence).

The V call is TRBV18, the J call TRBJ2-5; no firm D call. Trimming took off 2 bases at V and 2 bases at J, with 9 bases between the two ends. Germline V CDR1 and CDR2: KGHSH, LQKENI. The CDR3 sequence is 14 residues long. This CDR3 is CASSPISPQETQYF. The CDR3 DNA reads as TGTGCCAGCTCACCAATTTCCCCTCAAGAGACCCAGTACTTC.

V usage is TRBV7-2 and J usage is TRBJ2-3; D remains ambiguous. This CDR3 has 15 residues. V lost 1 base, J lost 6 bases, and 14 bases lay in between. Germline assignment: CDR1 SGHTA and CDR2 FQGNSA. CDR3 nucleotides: TGTGCCAGCAGCTTAGAATCGCCTCGCCAGGATACGCAGTATTTT. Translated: CASSLESPRQDTQYF.

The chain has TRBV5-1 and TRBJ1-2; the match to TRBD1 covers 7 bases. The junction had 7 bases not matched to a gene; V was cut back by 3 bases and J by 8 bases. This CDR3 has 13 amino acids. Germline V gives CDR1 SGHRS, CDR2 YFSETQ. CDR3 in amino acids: CASSWGTVGGYTF. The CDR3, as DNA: TGCGCCAGCAGCTGGGGGACAGTAGGCGGCTACACCTTC. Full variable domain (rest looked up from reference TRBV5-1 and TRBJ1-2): KAGVTQTPRYLIKTRGQQVTLSCSPISGHRSVSWYQQTPGQGLQFLFEYFSETQRNKGNFPGRFSGRQFSNSRSEMNVSTLELGDSALYLCASSWGTVGGYTFGSGTRLTVV.

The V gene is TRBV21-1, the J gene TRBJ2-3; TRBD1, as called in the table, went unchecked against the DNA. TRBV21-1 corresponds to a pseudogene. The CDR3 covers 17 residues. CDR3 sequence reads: CASSKVEAGIMEDTQYF. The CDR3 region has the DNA TGTGCCAGCAGCAAAGTGGAAGCAGGGATTATGGAAGATACGCAGTATTTT.